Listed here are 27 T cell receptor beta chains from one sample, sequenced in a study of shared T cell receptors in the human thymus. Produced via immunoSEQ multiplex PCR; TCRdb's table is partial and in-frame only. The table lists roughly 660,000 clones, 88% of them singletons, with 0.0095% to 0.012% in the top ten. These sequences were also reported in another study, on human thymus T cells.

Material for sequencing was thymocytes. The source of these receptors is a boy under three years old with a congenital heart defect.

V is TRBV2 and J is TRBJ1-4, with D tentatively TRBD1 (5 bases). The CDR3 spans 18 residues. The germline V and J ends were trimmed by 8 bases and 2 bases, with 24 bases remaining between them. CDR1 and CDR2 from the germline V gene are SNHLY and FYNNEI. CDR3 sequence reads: CASARLIDRGGTNEKLFF. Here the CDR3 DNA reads TGTGCCAGCGCGAGGCTAATTGACCGCGGGGGGACTAATGAAAAACTGTTTTTT.

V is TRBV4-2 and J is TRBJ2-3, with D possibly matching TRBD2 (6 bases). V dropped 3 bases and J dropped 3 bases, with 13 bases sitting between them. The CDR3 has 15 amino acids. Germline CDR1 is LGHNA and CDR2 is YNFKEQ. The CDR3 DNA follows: TGTGCCAGCAGCCATGCAGACCGGGAGACAGATACGCAGTATTTT. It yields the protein CASSHADRETDTQYF.

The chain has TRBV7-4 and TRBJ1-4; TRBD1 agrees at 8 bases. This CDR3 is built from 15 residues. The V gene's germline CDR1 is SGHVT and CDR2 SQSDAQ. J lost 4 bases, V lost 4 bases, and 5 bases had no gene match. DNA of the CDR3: TGTGCCAGCAGCTCGGGGACAGGCCTTAATGAAAAACTGTTTTTT. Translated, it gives CASSSGTGLNEKLFF.

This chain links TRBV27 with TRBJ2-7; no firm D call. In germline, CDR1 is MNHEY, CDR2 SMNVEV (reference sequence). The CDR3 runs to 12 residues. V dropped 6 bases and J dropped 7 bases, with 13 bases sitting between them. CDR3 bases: TGTGCCAGCAGGTCCCCCGCCGGGGAGCAGTACTTC. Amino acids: CASRSPAGEQYF.

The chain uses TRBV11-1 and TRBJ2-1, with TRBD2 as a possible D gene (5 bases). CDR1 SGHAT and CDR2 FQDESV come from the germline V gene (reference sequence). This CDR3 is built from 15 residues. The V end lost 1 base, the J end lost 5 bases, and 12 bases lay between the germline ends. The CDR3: CASSLGTVLNNEQFF. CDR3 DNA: TGTGCCAGCAGCTTAGGGACTGTCTTAAACAATGAGCAGTTCTTC.

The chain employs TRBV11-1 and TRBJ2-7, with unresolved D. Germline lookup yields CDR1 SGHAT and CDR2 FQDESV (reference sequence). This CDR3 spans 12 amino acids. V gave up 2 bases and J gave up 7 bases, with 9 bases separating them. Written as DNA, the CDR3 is TGTGCCAGCAGCTTACCCTTGAGGGAGCAGTACTTC. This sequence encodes CASSLPLREQYF.

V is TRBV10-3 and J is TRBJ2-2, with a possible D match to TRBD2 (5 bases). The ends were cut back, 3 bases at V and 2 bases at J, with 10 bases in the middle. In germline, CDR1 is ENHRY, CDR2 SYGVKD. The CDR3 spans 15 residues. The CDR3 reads CAISDIPGNTGELFF. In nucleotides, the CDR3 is TGTGCCATCAGTGATATCCCGGGAAACACCGGGGAGCTGTTTTTT.

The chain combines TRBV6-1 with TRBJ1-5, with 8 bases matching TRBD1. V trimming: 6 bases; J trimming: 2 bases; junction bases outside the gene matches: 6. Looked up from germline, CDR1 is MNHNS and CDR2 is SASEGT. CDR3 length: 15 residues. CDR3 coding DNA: TGTGCCAGCAGCCCGGGACAGGCGGGCAATCAGCCCCAGCATTTT. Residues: CASSPGQAGNQPQHF.

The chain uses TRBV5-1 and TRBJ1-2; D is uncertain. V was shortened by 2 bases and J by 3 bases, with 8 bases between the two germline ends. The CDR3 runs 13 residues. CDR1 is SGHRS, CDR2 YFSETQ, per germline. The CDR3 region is CASSLREDYGYTF. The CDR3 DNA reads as TGCGCCAGCAGCTTACGGGAAGACTATGGCTACACCTTC.

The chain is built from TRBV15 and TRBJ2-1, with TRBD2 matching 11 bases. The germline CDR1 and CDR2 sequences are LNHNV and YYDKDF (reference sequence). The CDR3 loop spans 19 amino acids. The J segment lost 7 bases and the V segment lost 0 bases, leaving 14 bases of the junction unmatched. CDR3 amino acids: CATSRDLKTSGTPGNEQFF. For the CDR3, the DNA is TGTGCCACCAGCAGAGATCTGAAGACTAGCGGGACCCCGGGGAATGAGCAGTTCTTC. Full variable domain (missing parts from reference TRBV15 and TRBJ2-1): DAMVIQNPRYQVTQFGKPVTLSCSQTLNHNVMYWYQQKSSQAPKLLFHYYDKDFNNEADTPDNFQSRRPNTSFCFLDIRSPGLGDTAMYLCATSRDLKTSGTPGNEQFFGPGTRLTVL.

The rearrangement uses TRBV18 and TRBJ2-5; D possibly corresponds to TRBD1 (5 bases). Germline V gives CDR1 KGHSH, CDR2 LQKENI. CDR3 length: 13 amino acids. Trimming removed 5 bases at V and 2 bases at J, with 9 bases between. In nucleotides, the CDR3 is TGTGCCAGCTCAAGGGCAGGGCAAGAGACCCAGTACTTC. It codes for CASSRAGQETQYF.

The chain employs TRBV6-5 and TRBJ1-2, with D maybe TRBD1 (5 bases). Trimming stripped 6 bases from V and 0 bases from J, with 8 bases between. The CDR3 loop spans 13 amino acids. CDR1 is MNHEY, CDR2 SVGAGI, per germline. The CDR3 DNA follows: TGTGCCAGCAGCCGGACAACTAACTATGGCTACACCTTC. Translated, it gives CASSRTTNYGYTF.

The CDR3 sequence: CASSLAQGPPGNTIYF. The CDR3 DNA follows: TGTGCCAGCAGCTTAGCGCAGGGGCCCCCTGGAAACACCATATATTTT. The chain combines TRBV7-2 with TRBJ1-3; D perhaps matches TRBD1 (6 bases). The V gene's germline CDR1 is SGHTA and CDR2 FQGNSA. Trimming left V 0 bases short and J 2 bases short, with 11 bases between. The CDR3 extends over 16 amino acids.

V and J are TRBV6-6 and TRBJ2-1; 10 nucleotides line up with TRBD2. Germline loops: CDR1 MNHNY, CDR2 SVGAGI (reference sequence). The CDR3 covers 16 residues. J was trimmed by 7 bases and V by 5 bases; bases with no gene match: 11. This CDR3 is CASSPKREGRRNEQFF. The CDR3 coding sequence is TGTGCCAGCAGTCCGAAGCGGGAGGGCCGGAGAAATGAGCAGTTCTTC.

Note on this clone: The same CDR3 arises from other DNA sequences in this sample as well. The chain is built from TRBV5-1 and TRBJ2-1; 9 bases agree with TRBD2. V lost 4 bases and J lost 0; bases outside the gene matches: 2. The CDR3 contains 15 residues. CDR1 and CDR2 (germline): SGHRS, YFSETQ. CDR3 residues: CASSLSGGSYNEQFF. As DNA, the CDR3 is TGCGCCAGCAGCCTTAGCGGGGGCTCCTACAATGAGCAGTTCTTC.

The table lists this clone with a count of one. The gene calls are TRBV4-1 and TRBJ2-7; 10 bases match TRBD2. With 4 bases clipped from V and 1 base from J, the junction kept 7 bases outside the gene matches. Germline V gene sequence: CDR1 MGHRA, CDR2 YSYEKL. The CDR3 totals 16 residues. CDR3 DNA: TGCGCCAGCAGCCCTCTAAGCGGGAGGGTTTCCTACGAGCAGTACTTC. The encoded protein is CASSPLSGRVSYEQYF.

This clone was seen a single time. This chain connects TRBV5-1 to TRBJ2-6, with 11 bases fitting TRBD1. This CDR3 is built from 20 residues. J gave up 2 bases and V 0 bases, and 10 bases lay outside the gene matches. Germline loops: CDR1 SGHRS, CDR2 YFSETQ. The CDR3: CASSLAGRTGGCTGANVLTF. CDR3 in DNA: TGCGCCAGCAGCTTGGCGGGGAGGACAGGGGGCTGCACTGGGGCCAACGTCCTGACTTTC.

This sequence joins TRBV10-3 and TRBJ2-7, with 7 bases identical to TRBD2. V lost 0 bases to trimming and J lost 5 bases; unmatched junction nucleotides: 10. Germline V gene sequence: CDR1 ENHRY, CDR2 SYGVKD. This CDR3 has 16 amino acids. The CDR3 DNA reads TGTGCCATCAGTGAGTCGAAGGGCGGGAGAGGGCACGAGCAGTACTTC. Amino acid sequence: CAISESKGGRGHEQYF.

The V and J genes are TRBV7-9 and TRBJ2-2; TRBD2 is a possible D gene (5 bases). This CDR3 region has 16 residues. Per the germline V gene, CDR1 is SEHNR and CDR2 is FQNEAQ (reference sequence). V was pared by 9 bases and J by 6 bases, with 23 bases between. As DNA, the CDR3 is TGTGCCAGAGCAGCCCTGCCGGGGAAGAATGCCGGGGAGCTGTTTTTT. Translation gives CARAALPGKNAGELFF.

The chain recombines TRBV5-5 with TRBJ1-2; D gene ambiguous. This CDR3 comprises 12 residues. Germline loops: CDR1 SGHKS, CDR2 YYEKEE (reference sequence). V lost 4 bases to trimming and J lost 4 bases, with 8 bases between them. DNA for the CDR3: TGTGCCAGCAGCCTCGCAGGCTATGGCTACACCTTC. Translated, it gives CASSLAGYGYTF. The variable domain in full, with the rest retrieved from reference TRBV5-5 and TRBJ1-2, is DAGVTQSPTHLIKTRGQQVTLRCSPISGHKSVSWYQQVLGQGPQFIFQYYEKEERGRGNFPDRFSARQFPNYSSELNVNALLLGDSALYLCASSLAGYGYTFGSGTRLTVV.

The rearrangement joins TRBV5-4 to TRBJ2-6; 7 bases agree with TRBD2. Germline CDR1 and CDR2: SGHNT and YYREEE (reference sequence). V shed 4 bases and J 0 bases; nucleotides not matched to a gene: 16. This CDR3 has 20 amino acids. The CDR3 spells CASSHGANSGIYSGANVLTF. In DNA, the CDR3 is TGTGCCAGCAGCCATGGGGCTAACAGCGGGATCTACTCTGGGGCCAACGTCCTGACTTTC. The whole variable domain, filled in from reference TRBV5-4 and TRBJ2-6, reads ETGVTQSPTHLIKTRGQQVTLRCSSQSGHNTVSWYQQALGQGPQFIFQYYREEENGRGNFPPRFSGLQFPNYSSELNVNALELDDSALYLCASSHGANSGIYSGANVLTFGAGSRLTVL.

CDR3 sequence (DNA): TGCAGCGTTGAAGATCCTAGCGGAACGGAGACCCAGTACTTC. Its protein product is CSVEDPSGTETQYF. The chain joins TRBV29-1 to TRBJ2-5, with 7 bases identical to TRBD2. There are 14 residues in the CDR3. Germline CDR1 reads SQVTM; CDR2 reads ANQGSEA. Trimming removed 0 bases from V and 5 bases from J; junction bases left unmatched: 6.

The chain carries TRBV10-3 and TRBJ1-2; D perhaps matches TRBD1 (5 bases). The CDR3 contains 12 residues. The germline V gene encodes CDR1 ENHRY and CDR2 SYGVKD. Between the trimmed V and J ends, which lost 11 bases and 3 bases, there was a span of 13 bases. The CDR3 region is CASTPGDYGYTF. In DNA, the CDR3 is TGTGCCTCCACCCCGGGGGACTATGGCTACACCTTC.

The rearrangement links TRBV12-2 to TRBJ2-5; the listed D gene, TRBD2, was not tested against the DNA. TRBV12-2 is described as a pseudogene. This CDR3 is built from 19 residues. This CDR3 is CASRLPSGLAGIRQETQYF. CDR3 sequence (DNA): TGTGCAAGTCGCTTACCTTCGGGACTAGCGGGAATCCGGCAAGAGACCCAGTACTTC.

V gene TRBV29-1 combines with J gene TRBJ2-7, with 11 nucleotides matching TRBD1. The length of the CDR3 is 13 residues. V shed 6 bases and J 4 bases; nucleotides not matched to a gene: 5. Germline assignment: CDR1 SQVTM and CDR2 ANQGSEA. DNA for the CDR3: TGCAGCGTGCAGGACAGGGGGCGTTACGAGCAGTACTTC. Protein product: CSVQDRGRYEQYF.

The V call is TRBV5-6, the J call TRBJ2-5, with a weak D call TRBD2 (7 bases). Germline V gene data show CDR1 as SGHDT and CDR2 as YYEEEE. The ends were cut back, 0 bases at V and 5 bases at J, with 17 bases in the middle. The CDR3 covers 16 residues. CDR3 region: CASSLDRYREGETQYF. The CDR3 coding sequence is TGTGCCAGCAGCTTGGATCGTTACAGGGAGGGGGAGACCCAGTACTTC.

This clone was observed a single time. Here the CDR3 DNA reads TGTGCCAGCAGCTCACTAGCGGGACTCACGACCTACGAGCAGTACTTC. Protein: CASSSLAGLTTYEQYF. The chain has TRBV7-9 and TRBJ2-7; 10 bases are shared with TRBD2. V dropped 4 bases and J dropped 2; count of bases not matched to a gene: 8. Germline CDR1 SEHNR, CDR2 FQNEAQ (reference sequence). The CDR3 contains 16 residues.